This TCR beta chain was sequenced in a study of shared clonotypes between healthy human individuals. General observations from the study: Sequencing depth was predicted to influence how clonotypes are shared among donors.

Germline-derived CDR1 and CDR2 are SGHTA and FQGNSA. The CDR3 length is 14 residues. The ends lost 2 bases at V and 3 bases at J; junction bases unmatched: 3. It was across several immunoSEQ plates that each subset's genomic DNA was evenly split. In the source study's methods: Sequence data from immunoSEQ were junction-only and lacked quality scores; consequently, filtering differed. Profiled with immunoSEQ multiplex PCR; TCRdb holds only in-frame clones, not every one. V, J and clone size derive from that table, while D and trimming were established from the DNA sequence. The sample has some 480,000 clones; about 80% are singletons. A note on this clone: Its specificity is unknown.

This receptor was identified in a woman aged 40 to 50 in good health. Some clones in this sample may be carry-over from other donors' samples. The sequenced sample consisted of PBMCs. The V call is TRBV7-2, the J call TRBJ2-7; 8 nucleotides align to TRBD1. CDR3 DNA: TGTGCCAGCAGCTTACAGGGGGCCGACTACGAGCAGTACTTC. Its translation: CASSLQGADYEQYF.